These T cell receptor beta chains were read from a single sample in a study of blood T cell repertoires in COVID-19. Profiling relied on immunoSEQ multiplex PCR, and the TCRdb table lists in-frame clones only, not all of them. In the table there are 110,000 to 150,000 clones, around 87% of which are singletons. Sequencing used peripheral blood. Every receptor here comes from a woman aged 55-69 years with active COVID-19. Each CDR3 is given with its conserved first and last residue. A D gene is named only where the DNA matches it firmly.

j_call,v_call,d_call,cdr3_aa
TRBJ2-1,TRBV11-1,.,CASSLTGGGQFF
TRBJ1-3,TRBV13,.,CASSFSTSGNTIYF
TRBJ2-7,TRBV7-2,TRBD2,CASSRGGGTAYEQYF
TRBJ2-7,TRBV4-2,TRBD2,CASSQDPGGGYEQYF
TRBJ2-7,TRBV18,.,CASSPGSGMSSYEQYF
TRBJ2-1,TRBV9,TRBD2,CASSVVAGVYNEQFF
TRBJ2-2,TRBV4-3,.,CASSQGGTTGELFF
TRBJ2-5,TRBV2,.,CASGKGEKETQYF
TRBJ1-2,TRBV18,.,CASSPGRDGYTF
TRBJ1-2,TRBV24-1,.,CATSDFTGNYGYTF
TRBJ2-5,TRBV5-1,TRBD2,CASTPGGPQETQYF
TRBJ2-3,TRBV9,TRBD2,CASSVGTSGGADTQYF
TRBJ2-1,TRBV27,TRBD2,CASSLSGGLGNNEQFF
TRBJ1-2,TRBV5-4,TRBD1,CASSPGQRNYGYTF
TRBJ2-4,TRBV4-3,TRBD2,CASSLLAGGDIQYF
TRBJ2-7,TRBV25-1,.,CASSESPVTYEQYF
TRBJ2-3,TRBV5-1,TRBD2,CASSPSGRYPADTQYF
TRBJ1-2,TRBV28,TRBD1,CASSLGQYGYTF
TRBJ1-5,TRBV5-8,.,CASSVDYNQPQHF
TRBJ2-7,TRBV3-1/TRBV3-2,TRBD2,CASSLGLAGDIGYEQYF
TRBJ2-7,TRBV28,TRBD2,CASSLLTSGNTYEQYF
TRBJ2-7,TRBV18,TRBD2,CASSRELSGTSGRAFYEQYF
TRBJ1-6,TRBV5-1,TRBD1,CASSRDRPNSPLHF
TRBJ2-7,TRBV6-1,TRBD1,CASSEYRGSSYEQYF
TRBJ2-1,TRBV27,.,CASRGLGEQFF
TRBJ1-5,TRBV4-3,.,CASSQERSQLGQPQHF